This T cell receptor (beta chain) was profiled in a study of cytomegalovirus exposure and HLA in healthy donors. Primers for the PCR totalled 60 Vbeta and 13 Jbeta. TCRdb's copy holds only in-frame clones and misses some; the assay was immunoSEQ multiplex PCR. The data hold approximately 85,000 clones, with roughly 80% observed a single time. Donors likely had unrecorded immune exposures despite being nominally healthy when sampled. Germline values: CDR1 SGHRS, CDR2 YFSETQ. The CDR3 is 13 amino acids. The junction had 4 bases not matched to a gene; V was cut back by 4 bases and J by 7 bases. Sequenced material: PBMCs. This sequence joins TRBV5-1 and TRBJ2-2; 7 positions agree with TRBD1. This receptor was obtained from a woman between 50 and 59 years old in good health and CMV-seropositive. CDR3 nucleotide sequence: TGCGCCAGCAGCCCGGACAGGCTCGGGGAGCTGTTTTTT. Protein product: CASSPDRLGELFF. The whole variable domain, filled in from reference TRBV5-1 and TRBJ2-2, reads KAGVTQTPRYLIKTRGQQVTLSCSPISGHRSVSWYQQTPGQGLQFLFEYFSETQRNKGNFPGRFSGRQFSNSRSEMNVSTLELGDSALYLCASSPDRLGELFFGEGSRLTVL.